The 3 T cell receptor beta chains below were found in one sample sequenced in a study of persistence of HIV-infected CD4 T cells. Sequencing used immunoSEQ version 4 in survey mode. The data were produced by immunoSEQ multiplex PCR, yet TCRdb's version contains in-frame clones alone and is incomplete. The table lists 25,000 to 35,000 clones, approximately 85% of them singletons, with about 0.9% in the top ten. Cells were stimulated with CMV-infected fibroblast lysates at 8 to 10 ug/mL. Sorted nonresponding memory CD4+ T cells were CD40L-negative, CD69-negative, CD45RO-high. No cognate antigen is known for these TCRs. This specimen was CD4+ T cells sorted from PBMCs after roughly 18-hour stimulation, taken from a patient who received antiretroviral therapy. Receptors originate from an adult man with HIV who was CMV-seropositive.

The rearrangement links TRBV7-2 to TRBJ1-1; D gene uncertain. V dropped 2 bases and J dropped 5 bases, with 6 bases sitting between them. This CDR3 spans 12 amino acids. The V gene's germline CDR1 is SGHTA and CDR2 FQGNSA. The CDR3 nucleotides read TGTGCCAGCAGCTTATTGGGTACTGAAGCTTTCTTT. Protein product: CASSLLGTEAFF.

The chain is built from TRBV10-1 and TRBJ2-5, with 12 positions matching TRBD2. The closer fit of TRBJ2-7 to the DNA end suggests the J call may be wrong. Germline assignment: CDR1 WNHNN and CDR2 SYGVQD (reference sequence). The CDR3 runs 15 residues. CDR3 residues: CASSAGTSGPYEQYF. The CDR3 DNA reads TGCGCCAGCAGTGCGGGGACTAGCGGGCCCTACGAGCAGTACTTC.

This clone was found a few times. CDR3 nucleotides: TGTGCCAGCAGCTCCCCCGGGGTTAATTCACCCCTCCACTTT. This encodes CASSSPGVNSPLHF. The V and J genes are TRBV7-9 and TRBJ1-6, with no clear D. V dropped 4 bases and J dropped 6 bases, with 10 bases sitting between them. This CDR3 spans 14 amino acids. CDR1 is SEHNR, CDR2 FQNEAQ, per germline (reference sequence).